What follows are 10 T cell receptor beta chains derived from one specimen sequenced in a study of blood T cell repertoires in COVID-19. TCRdb's copy holds only in-frame clones and misses some; the assay was immunoSEQ multiplex PCR. The table records about 350,000 clones, 88% of them present only once. Sequenced material: PBMCs or T cells enriched from blood (not recorded which). The receptors were gathered from a woman in her twenties or thirties who had been exposed to COVID-19.

The chain couples TRBV21-1 to TRBJ1-4. TRBV21-1 is classified as a pseudogene. The CDR3 runs to 11 residues. As DNA, the CDR3 is TGTGCCAGCCCGGAGGGGGAAAAACTGTTTTTT. Translated, it gives CASPEGEKLFF.

This clone appeared a single time. The chain uses TRBV5-1 and TRBJ1-1; no clear D gene. The CDR3 sequence is 14 residues long. Germline values: CDR1 SGHRS, CDR2 YFSETQ. Trimming took 4 bases from V and 0 from J, leaving 10 bases between them. Here the CDR3 reads CASSLGSLNTEAFF. CDR3 nucleotides: TGCGCCAGCAGCCTGGGAAGCTTGAACACTGAAGCTTTCTTT.

Only one count was recorded for this clone. The chain is built from TRBV25-1 and TRBJ1-4; D perhaps matches TRBD1 (5 bases). Trimming stripped 3 bases from V and 8 bases from J, with 16 bases between. Germline V gives CDR1 MGHDK, CDR2 SYGVNS. The CDR3 consists of 15 residues. CDR3 residues: CASSDVQPGGEKLFF. CDR3 coding DNA: TGTGCCAGCAGTGATGTGCAGCCTGGGGGGGAAAAACTGTTTTTT.

The chain recombines TRBV27 with TRBJ2-7; 8 nucleotides line up with TRBD1. The CDR3 has 12 amino acids. The germline CDR1 and CDR2 sequences are MNHEY and SMNVEV (reference sequence). V lost 6 bases to trimming and J lost 7 bases; unmatched junction nucleotides: 5. The CDR3 region has the DNA TGTGCCAGCAGGGACAGGGCGGGAGAGCAGTACTTC. This encodes CASRDRAGEQYF.

The chain uses TRBV10-2 and TRBJ1-5; weak D call: TRBD1 (5 bases). CDR3 size: 13 residues. Deletions cut 7 bases from V and 0 bases from J, with 7 bases between. The germline gives CDR1 WSHSY, CDR2 SAAADI. CDR3 sequence: CASKGDSNQPQHF. CDR3 in DNA: TGCGCCAGCAAAGGGGATAGCAATCAGCCCCAGCATTTT.

This chain links TRBV3-1 (or the pseudogene TRBV3-2) with TRBJ1-5; 8 positions match TRBD1. This CDR3 has 15 amino acids. Germline V gene data show CDR1 as LGHDT and CDR2 as YNNKEL (reference sequence). V lost 1 base to trimming and J lost 1 base; unmatched junction nucleotides: 0. CDR3 region: CASSQGTGSNQPQHF. Here the CDR3 DNA reads TGTGCCAGCAGCCAAGGGACAGGGAGCAATCAGCCCCAGCATTTT.

V and J are TRBV28 and TRBJ2-5; TRBD2 matches at 11 bases. CDR3 size: 15 residues. The germline V gene has CDR1 MDHEN and CDR2 SYDVKM. V lost 2 bases and J lost 5; bases outside the gene matches: 4. The CDR3 spells CASSLRASGRETQYF. The CDR3 nucleotides read TGTGCCAGCAGTTTAAGGGCTAGCGGGAGGGAGACCCAGTACTTC.

The genes are TRBV3-1 (or the pseudogene TRBV3-2) and TRBJ1-1; TRBD1 matches 7 bases. CDR1 is LGHDT and CDR2 is YNNKEL in the germline V gene (reference sequence). V lost 4 bases to trimming and J lost 6 bases; unmatched junction nucleotides: 11. The CDR3 consists of 15 residues. CDR3 in amino acids: CASSPPSGGRPEAFF. The CDR3 DNA reads as TGTGCCAGCAGCCCTCCCTCAGGGGGACGTCCTGAAGCTTTCTTT.

The chain joins TRBV27 to TRBJ2-6; D not certain. Germline loops: CDR1 MNHEY, CDR2 SMNVEV (reference sequence). The CDR3 covers 19 residues. V was cut by 1 base and J by 0 bases, with 16 bases left in between. For the CDR3, the DNA is TGTGCCAGCAGTTTATGGGCGTCAACTTCCAACTCTGGGGCCAACGTCCTGACTTTC. Its protein is CASSLWASTSNSGANVLTF.

The chain recombines TRBV14 with TRBJ1-6; unclear D gene. V shed 0 bases and J shed 6 bases, with 9 bases lying between them. Germline V gene data show CDR1 as SGHDN and CDR2 as FVKESK. CDR3 length: 15 amino acids. The CDR3 DNA follows: TGTGCCAGCAGCCAAGATTGGGCTTCTAATTCACCCCTCCACTTT. Its protein is CASSQDWASNSPLHF.